This TCR beta chain is from a study of cytotoxic CD8 clonotypes in ibrutinib-treated CLL. In the study overall: Per sample, productive templates averaged almost 260,000 and productive rearrangements averaged approximately 100,000.

Data came from immunoSEQ multiplex PCR; TCRdb stores just in-frame clones and leaves some out. The sample has approximately 160,000 clones, roughly 88% seen once; the top ten hold around 3.1%. V shed 7 bases and J 5 bases; nucleotides not matched to a gene: 4. CDR3 length: 12 amino acids. Germline assignment: CDR1 SQVTM and CDR2 ANQGSEA. This clone was detected a few times. The chain joins TRBV29-1 to TRBJ1-1; 10 bases fit TRBD1. The receptor was derived from a human donor with chronic lymphocytic leukemia. The source was PBMCs, collected at disease progression, from a patient treated with ibrutinib. This CDR3 is CSADRGQTEAFF. The CDR3 DNA reads as TGCAGCGCTGACAGGGGGCAAACTGAAGCTTTCTTT.